Given below is one TCR beta chain in context. This sample was included in a study of CD8+ T cells in alopecia areata. Across the whole study: Treated patients were given oral tofacitinib, which was dosed at 5 to 10 mg twice daily. The duration of tofacitinib was 6 to 18 months, with 6 months off drug afterward.

Investigators isolated RNA and reverse transcribed it into cDNA to act as the sequencing template. The table came from immunoSEQ multiplex PCR; TCRdb's copy has only in-frame clones and leaves some out. This sample has some 110,000 clones; approximately 38% occur once, and the top ten carry 3% to 3.5%. CDR3 size: 12 residues. Trimming cost V 4 bases and J 4 bases, with 8 bases left between them. Germline lookup yields CDR1 SQVTM and CDR2 ANQGSEA. Alopecia areata patients provided lesional scalp punch biopsies and peripheral blood. Sorted populations comprised CD4+ and CD8+ T cells obtained from PBMCs.

The sequence came from a human donor with alopecia areata. This chain connects TRBV29-1 to TRBJ1-5, with D uncertain. Sequencing used CD4+ T cells sorted from blood. In nucleotides, the CDR3 is TGCAGCGTTGGGCAGCTTAATCAGCCCCAGCATTTT. Translation: CSVGQLNQPQHF.